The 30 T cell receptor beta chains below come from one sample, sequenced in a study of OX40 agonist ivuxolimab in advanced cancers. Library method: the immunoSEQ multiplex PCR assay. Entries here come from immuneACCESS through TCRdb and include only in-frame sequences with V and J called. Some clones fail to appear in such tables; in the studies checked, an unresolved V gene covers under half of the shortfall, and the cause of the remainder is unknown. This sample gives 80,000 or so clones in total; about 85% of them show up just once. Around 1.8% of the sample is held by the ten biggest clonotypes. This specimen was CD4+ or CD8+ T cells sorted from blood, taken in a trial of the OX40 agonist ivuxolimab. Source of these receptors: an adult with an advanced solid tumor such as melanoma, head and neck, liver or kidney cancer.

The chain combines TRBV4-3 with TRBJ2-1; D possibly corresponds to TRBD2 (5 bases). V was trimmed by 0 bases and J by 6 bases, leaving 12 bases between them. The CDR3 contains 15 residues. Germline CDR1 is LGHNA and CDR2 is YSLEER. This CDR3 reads CASSQDPLRGNEQFF. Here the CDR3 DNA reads TGCGCCAGCAGCCAAGACCCCCTACGGGGCAATGAGCAGTTCTTC.

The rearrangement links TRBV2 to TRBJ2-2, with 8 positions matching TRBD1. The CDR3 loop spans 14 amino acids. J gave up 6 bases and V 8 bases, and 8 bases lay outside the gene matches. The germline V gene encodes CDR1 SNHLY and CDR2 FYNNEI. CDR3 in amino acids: CASSRLQGAGELFF. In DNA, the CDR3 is TGTGCCAGCTCCCGTCTACAGGGGGCCGGGGAGCTGTTTTTT.

The CDR3 loop reads CASTGLTSVDTDTQYF. CDR3 DNA sequence: TGCGCCAGCACAGGATTGACTAGCGTTGACACAGATACGCAGTATTTT. The rearrangement uses TRBV5-1 and TRBJ2-3; 8 bases map to TRBD2. The ends lost 6 bases at V and 2 bases at J; junction bases unmatched: 11. The V gene's germline CDR1 is SGHRS and CDR2 YFSETQ. The CDR3 extends over 16 amino acids.

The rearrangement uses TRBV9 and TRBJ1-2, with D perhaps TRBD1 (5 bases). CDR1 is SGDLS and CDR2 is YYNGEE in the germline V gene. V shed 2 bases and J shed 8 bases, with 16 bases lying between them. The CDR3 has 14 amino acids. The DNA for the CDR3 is TGTGCCAGCAGCGTCGCAGGGAAATCGGAAGGCTACACCTTC. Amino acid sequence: CASSVAGKSEGYTF.

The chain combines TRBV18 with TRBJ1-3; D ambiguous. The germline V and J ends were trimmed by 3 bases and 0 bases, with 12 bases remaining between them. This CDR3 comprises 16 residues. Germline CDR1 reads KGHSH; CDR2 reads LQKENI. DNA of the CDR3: TGTGCCAGCTCACCTCACACATTAACCTCTGGAAACACCATATATTTT. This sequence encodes CASSPHTLTSGNTIYF. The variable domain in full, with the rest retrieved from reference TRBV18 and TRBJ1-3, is NAGVMQNPRHLVRRRGQEARLRCSPMKGHSHVYWYRQLPEEGLKFMVYLQKENIIDESGMPKERFSAEFPKEGPSILRIQQVVRGDSAAYFCASSPHTLTSGNTIYFGEGSWLTVV.

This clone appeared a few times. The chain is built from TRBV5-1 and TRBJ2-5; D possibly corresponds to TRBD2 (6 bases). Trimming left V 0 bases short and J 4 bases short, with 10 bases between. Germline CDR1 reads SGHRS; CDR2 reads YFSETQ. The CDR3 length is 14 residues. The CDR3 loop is CASSLGWGGETQYF. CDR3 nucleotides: TGCGCCAGCAGCTTGGGGTGGGGAGGAGAGACCCAGTACTTC.

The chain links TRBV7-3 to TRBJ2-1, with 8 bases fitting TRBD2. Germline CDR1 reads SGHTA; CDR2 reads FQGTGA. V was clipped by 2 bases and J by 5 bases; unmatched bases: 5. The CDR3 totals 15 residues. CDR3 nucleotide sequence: TGTGCCAGCAGCTTATCAGCGGGAGAGGACAATGAGCAGTTCTTC. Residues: CASSLSAGEDNEQFF.

CDR3 nucleotide sequence: TGTGCCAGCAGCCCCCCAGGAGCGGGGTCCTACAATGAGCAGTTCTTC. It translates to CASSPPGAGSYNEQFF. The V gene is TRBV7-6, the J gene TRBJ2-1; 7 bases align to TRBD2. CDR3 length equals 16 residues. V gave up 5 bases and J gave up 1 base; unmatched junction bases: 8. CDR1 is SGHVS and CDR2 is FNYEAQ in the germline V gene.

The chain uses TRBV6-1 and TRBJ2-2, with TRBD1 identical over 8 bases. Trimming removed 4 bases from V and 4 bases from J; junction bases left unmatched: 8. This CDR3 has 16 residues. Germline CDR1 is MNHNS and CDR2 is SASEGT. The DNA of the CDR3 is TGTGCCAGCAGTGGCCTAACGACAGGGGCCACCGGGGAGCTGTTTTTT. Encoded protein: CASSGLTTGATGELFF.

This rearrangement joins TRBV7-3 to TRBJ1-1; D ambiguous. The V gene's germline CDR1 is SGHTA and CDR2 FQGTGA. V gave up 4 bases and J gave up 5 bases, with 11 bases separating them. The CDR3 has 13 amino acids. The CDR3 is CASSSYMTTEAFF. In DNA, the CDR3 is TGTGCCAGCAGCTCGTACATGACAACTGAAGCTTTCTTT. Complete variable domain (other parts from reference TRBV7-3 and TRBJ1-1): GAGVSQTPSNKVTEKGKYVELRCDPISGHTALYWYRQSLGQGPEFLIYFQGTGAADDSGLPNDRFFAVRPEGSVSTLKIQRTERGDSAVYLCASSSYMTTEAFFGQGTRLTVV.

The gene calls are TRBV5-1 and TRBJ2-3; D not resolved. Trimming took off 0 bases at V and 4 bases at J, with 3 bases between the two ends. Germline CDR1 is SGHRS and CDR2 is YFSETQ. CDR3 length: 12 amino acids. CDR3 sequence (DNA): TGCGCCAGCAGCTTGGTGGCAGATACGCAGTATTTT. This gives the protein CASSLVADTQYF. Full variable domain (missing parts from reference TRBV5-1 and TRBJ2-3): KAGVTQTPRYLIKTRGQQVTLSCSPISGHRSVSWYQQTPGQGLQFLFEYFSETQRNKGNFPGRFSGRQFSNSRSEMNVSTLELGDSALYLCASSLVADTQYFGPGTRLTVL.

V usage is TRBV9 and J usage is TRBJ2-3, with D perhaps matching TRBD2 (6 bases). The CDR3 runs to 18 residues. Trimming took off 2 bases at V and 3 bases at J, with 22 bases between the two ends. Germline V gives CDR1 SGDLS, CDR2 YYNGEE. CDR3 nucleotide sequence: TGTGCCAGCAGCGTTTCCGGGACTCGGCAGTCAGTGACAGATACGCAGTATTTT. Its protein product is CASSVSGTRQSVTDTQYF.

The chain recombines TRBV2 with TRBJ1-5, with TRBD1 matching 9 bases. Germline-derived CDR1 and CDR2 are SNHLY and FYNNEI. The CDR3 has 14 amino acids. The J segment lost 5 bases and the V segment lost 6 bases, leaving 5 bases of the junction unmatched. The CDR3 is CASRAGQGDQPQHF. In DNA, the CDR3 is TGTGCCAGCAGGGCGGGACAGGGTGATCAGCCCCAGCATTTT.

CDR3 protein: CASSPDRVAGYTF. In nucleotides, the CDR3 is TGTGCCAGCAGTCCCGACAGGGTTGCTGGCTACACCTTC. The chain is built from TRBV28 and TRBJ1-2, with 7 bases aligning to TRBD1. The germline CDR1 and CDR2 sequences are MDHEN and SYDVKM. The CDR3 covers 13 residues. J gave up 7 bases and V 5 bases, and 7 bases lay outside the gene matches.

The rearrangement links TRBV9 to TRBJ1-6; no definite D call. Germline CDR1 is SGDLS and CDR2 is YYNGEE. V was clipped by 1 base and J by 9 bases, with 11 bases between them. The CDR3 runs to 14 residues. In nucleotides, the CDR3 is TGTGCCAGCAGCGTAAAAGGGCCGGGTTCACCCCTCCACTTT. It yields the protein CASSVKGPGSPLHF.

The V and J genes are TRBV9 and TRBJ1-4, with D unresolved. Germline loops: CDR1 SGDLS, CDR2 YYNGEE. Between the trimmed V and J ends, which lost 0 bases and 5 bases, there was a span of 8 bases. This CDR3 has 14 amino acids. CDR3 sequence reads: CASSVDGENEKLFF. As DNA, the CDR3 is TGTGCCAGCAGCGTAGACGGGGAAAATGAAAAACTGTTTTTT.

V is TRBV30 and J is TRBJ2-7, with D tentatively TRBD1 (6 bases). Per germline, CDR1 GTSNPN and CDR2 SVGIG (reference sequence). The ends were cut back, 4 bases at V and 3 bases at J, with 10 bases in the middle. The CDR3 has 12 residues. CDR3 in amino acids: CAWNRDNYEQYF. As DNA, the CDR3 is TGTGCCTGGAACCGGGACAACTACGAGCAGTACTTC.

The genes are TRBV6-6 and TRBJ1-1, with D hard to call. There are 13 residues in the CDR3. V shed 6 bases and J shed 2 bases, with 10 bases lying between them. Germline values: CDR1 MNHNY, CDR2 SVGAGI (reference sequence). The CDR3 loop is CASSRAINTEAFF. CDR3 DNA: TGTGCCAGCAGCCGAGCTATAAACACTGAAGCTTTCTTT.

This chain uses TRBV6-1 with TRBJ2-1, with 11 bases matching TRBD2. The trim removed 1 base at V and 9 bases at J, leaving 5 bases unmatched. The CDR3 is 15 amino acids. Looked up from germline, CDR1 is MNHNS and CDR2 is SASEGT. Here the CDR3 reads CASSEVGLAGGEQFF. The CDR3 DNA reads TGTGCCAGCAGTGAAGTCGGGCTAGCGGGGGGTGAGCAGTTCTTC.

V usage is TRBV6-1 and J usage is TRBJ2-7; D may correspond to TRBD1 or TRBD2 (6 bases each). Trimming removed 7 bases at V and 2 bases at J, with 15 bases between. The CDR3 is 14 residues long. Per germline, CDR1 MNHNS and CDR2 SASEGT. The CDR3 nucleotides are TGTGCCAGCACAGGGGTGGAGGGCGCCTACGAGCAGTACTTC. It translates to CASTGVEGAYEQYF.

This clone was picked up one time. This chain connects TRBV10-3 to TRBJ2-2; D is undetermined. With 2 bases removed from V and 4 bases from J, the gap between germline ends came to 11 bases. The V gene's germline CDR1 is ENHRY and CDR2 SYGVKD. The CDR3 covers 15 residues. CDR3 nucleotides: TGTGCCATCAGTGAGAGTGAGAGAAGCACCGGGGAGCTGTTTTTT. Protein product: CAISESERSTGELFF.

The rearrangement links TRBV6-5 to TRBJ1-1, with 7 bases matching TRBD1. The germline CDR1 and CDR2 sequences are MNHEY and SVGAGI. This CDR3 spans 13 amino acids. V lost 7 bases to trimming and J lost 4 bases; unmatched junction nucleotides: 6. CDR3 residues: CASIRSGGTEAFF. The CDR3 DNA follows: TGTGCCAGCATACGGTCAGGGGGCACTGAAGCTTTCTTT.

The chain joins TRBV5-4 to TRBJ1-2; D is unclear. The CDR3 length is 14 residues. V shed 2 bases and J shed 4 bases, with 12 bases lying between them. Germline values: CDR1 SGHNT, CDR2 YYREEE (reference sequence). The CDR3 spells CASSFNGVSYGYTF. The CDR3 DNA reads TGTGCCAGCAGCTTTAATGGGGTATCCTATGGCTACACCTTC.

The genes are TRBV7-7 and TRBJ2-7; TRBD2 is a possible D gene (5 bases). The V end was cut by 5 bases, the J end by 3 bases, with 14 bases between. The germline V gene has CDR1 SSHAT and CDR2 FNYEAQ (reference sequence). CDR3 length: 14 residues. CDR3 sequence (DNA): TGTGCCAGCAGCCCACTCGGACTGTTCTACGAGCAGTACTTC. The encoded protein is CASSPLGLFYEQYF.

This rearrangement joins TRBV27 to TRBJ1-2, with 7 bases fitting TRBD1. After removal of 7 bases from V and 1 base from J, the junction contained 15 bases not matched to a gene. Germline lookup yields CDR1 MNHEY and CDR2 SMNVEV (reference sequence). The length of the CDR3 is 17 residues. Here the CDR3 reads CASTPNRGTAINYGYTF. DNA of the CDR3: TGTGCCAGCACCCCCAACCGAGGGACAGCGATTAACTATGGCTACACCTTC.

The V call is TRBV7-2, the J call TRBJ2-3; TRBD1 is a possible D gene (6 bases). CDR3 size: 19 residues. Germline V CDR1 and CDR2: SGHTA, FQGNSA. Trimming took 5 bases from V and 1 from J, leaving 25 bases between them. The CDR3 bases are TGTGCCAGCAGCCGACCGGGCAGGGGAGAGATAAAGGGCACAGATACGCAGTATTTT. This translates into CASSRPGRGEIKGTDTQYF.

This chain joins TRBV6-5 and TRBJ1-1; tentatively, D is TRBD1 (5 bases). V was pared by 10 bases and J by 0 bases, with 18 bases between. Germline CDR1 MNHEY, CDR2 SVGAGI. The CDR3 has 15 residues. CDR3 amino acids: CATGNWGNLNTEAFF. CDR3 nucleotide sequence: TGTGCCACCGGTAATTGGGGGAATTTGAACACTGAAGCTTTCTTT.

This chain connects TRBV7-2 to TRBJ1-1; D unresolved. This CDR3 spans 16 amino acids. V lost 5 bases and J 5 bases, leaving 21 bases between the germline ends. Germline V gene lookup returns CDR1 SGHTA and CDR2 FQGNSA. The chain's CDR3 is CASSLGAGTRGTEAFF. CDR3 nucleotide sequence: TGTGCCAGCAGCCTGGGAGCGGGCACAAGAGGGACTGAAGCTTTCTTT.

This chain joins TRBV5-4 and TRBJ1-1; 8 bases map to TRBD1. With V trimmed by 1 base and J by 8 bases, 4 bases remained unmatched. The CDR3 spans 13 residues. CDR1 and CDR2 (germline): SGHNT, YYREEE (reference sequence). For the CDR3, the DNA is TGTGCCAGCAGCTTGAGACAGGGGACCGAAGCTTTCTTT. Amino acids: CASSLRQGTEAFF.

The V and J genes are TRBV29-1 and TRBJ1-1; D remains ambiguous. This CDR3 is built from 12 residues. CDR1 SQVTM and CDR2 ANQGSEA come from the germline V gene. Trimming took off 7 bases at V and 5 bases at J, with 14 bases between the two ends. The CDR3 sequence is CSAGGLGTEAFF. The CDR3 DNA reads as TGCAGCGCTGGAGGCCTAGGGACTGAAGCTTTCTTT.